This T cell receptor beta chain came from a study of blood T cells in healthy people across ages. Regarding the study as a whole: Both higher diversity and more naive CD4+ cells marked long-lived donors when set against aged donors. Estimates of diversity drawn from one million T cells were considered underestimates.

The draw of peripheral blood yielded 8.5 to 10 milliliters from each donor. A second 7 to 11 cycle PCR used barcoded and J-beta primers. Tags on each cDNA molecule came from a template-switch adaptor with 12 random nucleotides. In TCRdb, the 5' RACE reads were re-called with MiXCR into one record per CDR3 protein. There are 730,000 or so distinct CDR3 sequences in the sample; 35% to 45% occur only once, and more than 20% lies in the top ten. Only a few counts were recorded for this clonotype. Its matching antigen is unknown. Losses at the gene ends were 4 bases for V and 7 bases for J; bases not matched to a gene: 18. This CDR3 region has 17 residues.

The material sequenced was blood. The chain links TRBV12-3 or TRBV12-4 to TRBJ1-1, with 7 bases lining up with TRBD1. This receptor was obtained from a woman aged 55-69 years in good health. CDR3 loop: CASSSSGQQGPGGEAFF. CDR3 bases: TGTGCCAGCAGTTCGTCCGGACAGCAGGGCCCAGGGGGTGAAGCTTTCTTT.